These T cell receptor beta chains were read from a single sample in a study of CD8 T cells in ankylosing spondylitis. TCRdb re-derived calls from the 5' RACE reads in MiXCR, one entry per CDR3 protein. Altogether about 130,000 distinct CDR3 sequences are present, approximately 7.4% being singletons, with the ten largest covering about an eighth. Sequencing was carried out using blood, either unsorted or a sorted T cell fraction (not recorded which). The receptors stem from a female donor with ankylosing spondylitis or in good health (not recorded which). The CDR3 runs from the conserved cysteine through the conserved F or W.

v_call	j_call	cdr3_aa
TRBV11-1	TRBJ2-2	CASSAIPGQGNSDTGELFF
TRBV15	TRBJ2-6	CATSSPGTGVGANVLTF
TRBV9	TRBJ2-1	CASSASARNEQFF
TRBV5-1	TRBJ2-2	CASSHRVANTGELFF
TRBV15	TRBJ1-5	CATSRDYAFTTVSNQPQHF
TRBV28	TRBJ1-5	CASFIGNQPQHF
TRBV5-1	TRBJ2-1	CASSPAAGLGNEQFF
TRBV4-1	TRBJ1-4	CASSQGFTGANEKLFF
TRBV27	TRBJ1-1	CASANRGENMNTEAFF
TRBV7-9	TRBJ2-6	CASGGWGANVLTF
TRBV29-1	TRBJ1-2	CSVEKEIGYTF
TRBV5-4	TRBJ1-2	CASSTGTANYYGYTF
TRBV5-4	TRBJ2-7	CASSPRGSHSYEQYF
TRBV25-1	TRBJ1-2	CASSRGENYGYTF
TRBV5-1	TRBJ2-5	CASSLWGGSETQYF
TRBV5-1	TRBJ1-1	CASSSWTGNTEAFF
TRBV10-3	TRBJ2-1	CAINRDPGDEQFF
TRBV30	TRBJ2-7	CAWSRSLQGDEQYF
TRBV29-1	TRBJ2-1	CSVEGTGTSGGYEQFF
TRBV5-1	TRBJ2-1	CASSLKGGQLPVNEQFF
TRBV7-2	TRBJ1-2	CASSSRTGAGGYTF
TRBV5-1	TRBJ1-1	CASSYQGGYEAFF
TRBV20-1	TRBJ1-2	CSASRDAGGYGYTF
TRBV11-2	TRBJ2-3	CASSSPLGRPRDTQYF
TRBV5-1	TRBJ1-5	CASSLAGTANQPQHF